The 10 T cell receptor beta chains given below trace back to one sample, sequenced in a study of shared clonotypes between healthy human individuals. Clones were read by immunoSEQ multiplex PCR, and TCRdb kept only the in-frame ones, dropping some. The table has over a million clones, approximately 68% seen once. The sequencing sample was made of memory CD4+ T cells sorted from blood. Subset denoted: CD45RA-negative fraction. These receptors originate from a man between 18 and 29 years old in good health.

This chain links TRBV28 with TRBJ1-6; D is perhaps TRBD1 (6 bases). Trimming pared 6 bases from V and 11 bases from J, leaving 14 bases between. The CDR3 extends over 13 amino acids. CDR1 is MDHEN, CDR2 SYDVKM, per germline. The CDR3 region is CASSWGRAAPLHF. DNA of the CDR3: TGTGCCAGCAGCTGGGGGCGGGCGGCACCCCTCCACTTT.

J is TRBJ1-4 and V is TRBV12-1. TRBV12-1 is classified as a pseudogene. The CDR3 runs to 15 residues. The CDR3 loop is CASSTPRGPNEKLFF. The CDR3 nucleotides are TGTGCCAGCAGCACGCCGCGAGGCCCTAATGAAAAACTGTTTTTT.

In DNA, the CDR3 is TGTGCCAGCAGTGCCCGGGTGGGGAGTGAAAAACTGTTTTTT. It encodes CASSARVGSEKLFF. The rearrangement links TRBV6-1 to TRBJ1-4, with D uncertain. V shed 4 bases and J shed 7 bases, with 13 bases lying between them. This CDR3 is built from 14 residues. Germline V gene data show CDR1 as MNHNS and CDR2 as SASEGT.

V is TRBV10-3 and J is TRBJ1-1; D might be TRBD1 (6 bases). The germline V and J ends were trimmed by 6 bases and 0 bases, with 14 bases remaining between them. CDR3 length equals 15 residues. Germline values: CDR1 ENHRY, CDR2 SYGVKD. The chain's CDR3 is CAIRRGGEMNTEAFF. In DNA form, the CDR3 reads TGTGCCATCAGGAGGGGGGGTGAAATGAACACTGAAGCTTTCTTT.

V is TRBV11-3 and J is TRBJ1-1; D remains ambiguous. The germline V gene encodes CDR1 SGHNT and CDR2 YENEEA. Trimming shortened V by 0 bases and J by 0 bases, and 8 bases separated the two germline ends. CDR3 length: 15 residues. The CDR3 loop reads CASSLDAALNTEAFF. The CDR3 DNA sequence: TGTGCCAGCAGCTTAGATGCAGCTTTGAACACTGAAGCTTTCTTT.

The chain recombines TRBV6-5 with TRBJ2-3; no definite D call. V lost 7 bases and J 4 bases, leaving 6 bases between the germline ends. Germline V lookup: CDR1 MNHEY, CDR2 SVGAGI. The length of the CDR3 is 11 residues. The CDR3 DNA is TGTGCCAGCAAAATTGCAGATACGCAGTATTTT. It specifies CASKIADTQYF.

The chain combines TRBV12-5 with TRBJ1-5, with D tentatively TRBD1 (6 bases). Germline V gives CDR1 LGHNT, CDR2 FRNRAP. The V end was cut by 5 bases, the J end by 2 bases, with 16 bases between. This CDR3 comprises 16 residues. The CDR3 DNA is TGTGCTAGTGGTGATTTCAGGGGAGGCGGCAATCAGCCCCAGCATTTT. This encodes CASGDFRGGGNQPQHF.

This chain joins TRBV5-1 and TRBJ2-5, with 7 bases matching TRBD1. The ends lost 4 bases at V and 1 base at J; junction bases unmatched: 7. The CDR3 contains 15 residues. Germline values: CDR1 SGHRS, CDR2 YFSETQ. CDR3 sequence (DNA): TGCGCCAGCAGCCGACAGGGTGGGATCCAAGAGACCCAGTACTTC. Its translation: CASSRQGGIQETQYF.

The table lists this clone with a count of one. The gene calls are TRBV11-2 and TRBJ2-3, with TRBD2 identical over 8 bases. The CDR3 is 15 amino acids. Per germline, CDR1 SGHAT and CDR2 FQNNGV. The trim removed 6 bases at V and 4 bases at J, leaving 9 bases unmatched. For the CDR3, the DNA is TGTGCCAGCAGTTCCGGGGGGGCGAGGGCAGATACGCAGTATTTT. As protein: CASSSGGARADTQYF.

This rearrangement joins TRBV7-9 to TRBJ2-1, with a tentative D call TRBD2 (6 bases). V was clipped by 0 bases and J by 9 bases, with 15 bases between them. Per germline, CDR1 SEHNR and CDR2 FQNEAQ (reference sequence). The length of the CDR3 is 15 residues. CDR3 in DNA: TGTGCCAGCAGCTTAGCAGGGACTGGGTTTGGTGAGCAGTTCTTC. This codes for CASSLAGTGFGEQFF.